Detailed here is one T cell receptor beta chain. Germline V gene sequence: CDR1 LNHDA, CDR2 SQIVND (reference sequence). The CDR3 is 15 residues long. V was clipped by 3 bases and J by 12 bases; unmatched bases: 9. Clones were read by immunoSEQ multiplex PCR, and TCRdb kept only the in-frame ones, dropping some. The data show fewer than 200,000 clones, 80% to 85% seen once. This specimen comes from a study of blood T cell repertoires in COVID-19. On the study more broadly: Samples of COVID-19 (acute and convalescent) were obtained from the United States, Italy and Spain. T cells, B-cell-depleted T cells, or PBMCs supplied cDNA or gDNA.

The TCR comes from a woman aged 70-85 years with COVID-19, enrolled during active disease. Sequencing input: peripheral blood. The gene calls are TRBV19 and TRBJ2-1; 12 bases are a match to TRBD2. Here the CDR3 reads CASSIGTSGLGGQFF. The CDR3 DNA reads as TGTGCCAGTAGTATCGGGACTAGCGGGTTAGGAGGGCAGTTCTTC.